These 32 T cell receptor beta chains were all obtained from the same sample, sequenced in a study of graft-versus-host responses after intestinal transplantation. No antigen is known for these receptors. The method was immunoSEQ multiplex PCR; TCRdb's version includes in-frame clones alone and lacks a portion of them. The sample holds under 150,000 clones; around nine tenths are singletons and the top ten take under 0.2%. This material consisted of unstimulated CD4+ T cells sorted from spleen or lymph node cells, taken before intestinal transplant. The receptors were sampled from a human donor who received an intestinal transplant.

The chain is built from TRBV5-1 and TRBJ2-1; 9 positions match TRBD2. With V trimmed by 0 bases and J by 7 bases, 8 bases remained unmatched. The CDR3 has 16 amino acids. CDR1 is SGHRS, CDR2 YFSETQ, per germline. CDR3 nucleotides: TGCGCCAGCAGCTTGGTGGGCGGGGGGGTCGGGAATGAGCAGTTCTTC. It encodes CASSLVGGGVGNEQFF.

This clone was seen only once. The chain combines TRBV7-3 with TRBJ2-7; 9 bases agree with TRBD2. The CDR3 totals 15 residues. Germline CDR1 reads SGHTA; CDR2 reads FQGTGA. Losses at the gene ends were 5 bases for V and 3 bases for J; bases not matched to a gene: 8. The CDR3 spells CASSPSGGPLYEQYF. As DNA, the CDR3 is TGTGCCAGCAGCCCGAGCGGGGGGCCCCTCTACGAGCAGTACTTC.

V gene TRBV5-4 combines with J gene TRBJ1-1; D is undetermined. The CDR3 has 14 residues. CDR1 and CDR2 (germline): SGHNT, YYREEE (reference sequence). Trimming removed 4 bases from V and 0 bases from J, with 10 bases in between. CDR3 bases: TGTGCCAGCAGCAGAAATCAGGTGAACACTGAAGCTTTCTTT. Residues: CASSRNQVNTEAFF.

The chain is built from TRBV9 and TRBJ2-1; the match to TRBD2 covers 10 bases. Losses at the gene ends were 3 bases for V and 2 bases for J; bases not matched to a gene: 5. The length of the CDR3 is 16 residues. The V gene's germline CDR1 is SGDLS and CDR2 YYNGEE. The CDR3 sequence is CASSESGGGTYNEQFF. CDR3 bases: TGTGCCAGCAGCGAAAGCGGGGGGGGAACCTACAATGAGCAGTTCTTC. Based on the CDR3 plus reference TRBV9 and TRBJ2-1, the full variable domain is DSGVTQTPKHLITATGQRVTLRCSPRSGDLSVYWYQQSLDQGLQFLIQYYNGEERAKGNILERFSAQQFPDLHSELNLSSLELGDSALYFCASSESGGGTYNEQFFGPGTRLTVL.

A word on this clone: Other nucleotide sequences in the sample specify the same CDR3. The chain couples TRBV5-4 to TRBJ2-7; possibly TRBD1 or TRBD2 for D (5 bases each). CDR3 length: 14 amino acids. The V gene lost 4 bases and the J gene lost 0 bases, with 11 bases spanning the gap. In germline, CDR1 is SGHNT, CDR2 YYREEE (reference sequence). CDR3 loop: CASSRDLSSYEQYF. CDR3 bases: TGTGCCAGCAGCCGGGACCTGAGCTCCTACGAGCAGTACTTC.

V usage is TRBV15 and J usage is TRBJ2-5; the D gene is possibly TRBD1 (5 bases). Trimming shortened V by 3 bases and J by 4 bases, and 18 bases separated the two germline ends. Looked up from germline, CDR1 is LNHNV and CDR2 is YYDKDF (reference sequence). CDR3 length: 16 amino acids. The CDR3 nucleotides read TGTGCCACCAGCAGGAGAGTCCAGGGTCTCGGAGAGACCCAGTACTTC. Its translation: CATSRRVQGLGETQYF.

The rearrangement joins TRBV7-9 to TRBJ1-4, with D perhaps matching TRBD1 (5 bases). This CDR3 has 14 residues. The V end was cut by 5 bases, the J end by 7 bases, with 14 bases between. Germline CDR1 reads SEHNR; CDR2 reads FQNEAQ (reference sequence). The CDR3: CASSPGGQGEKLFF. The CDR3 DNA is TGTGCCAGCAGCCCAGGAGGGCAGGGTGAAAAACTGTTTTTT.

This rearrangement joins TRBV5-1 to TRBJ2-3; tentatively, D is TRBD1 (6 bases). This CDR3 region has 14 residues. Per germline, CDR1 SGHRS and CDR2 YFSETQ. Trimming cost V 4 bases and J 2 bases, with 11 bases left between them. This CDR3 reads CASSKDRPTDTQYF. Here the CDR3 DNA reads TGCGCCAGCAGCAAGGACAGACCCACAGATACGCAGTATTTT.

V usage is TRBV12-5 and J usage is TRBJ2-7; 7 bases line up with TRBD1. After removal of 2 bases from V and 5 bases from J, the junction contained 9 bases not matched to a gene. The CDR3 consists of 15 residues. Germline values: CDR1 LGHNT, CDR2 FRNRAP. CDR3 DNA sequence: TGTGCTAGTGGTTTGTCCTGGACAGGTCTAAACGAGCAGTACTTC. Protein: CASGLSWTGLNEQYF.

The chain has TRBV6-1 and TRBJ1-2, with no clear D. CDR3 length equals 12 residues. V gave up 3 bases and J gave up 4 bases, with 6 bases separating them. Germline CDR1 MNHNS, CDR2 SASEGT. CDR3 bases: TGTGCCAGCAGTGAGATCCCCTATGGCTACACCTTC. Translating gives CASSEIPYGYTF.

This chain uses TRBV6-1 with TRBJ1-1; perhaps TRBD1 as D (5 bases). This CDR3 is 11 amino acids long. The V gene's germline CDR1 is MNHNS and CDR2 SASEGT. The V end was cut by 10 bases, the J end by 1 base, with 7 bases between. CDR3 protein: CATGANTEAFF. The CDR3, as DNA: TGTGCCACCGGGGCGAACACTGAAGCTTTCTTT.

V usage is TRBV5-1 and J usage is TRBJ1-1; perhaps TRBD1 as D (5 bases). The V end was cut by 5 bases, the J end by 1 base, with 9 bases between. The germline gives CDR1 SGHRS, CDR2 YFSETQ. CDR3 length: 13 residues. CDR3 sequence reads: CASRGPSNTEAFF. In DNA, the CDR3 is TGCGCCAGCAGGGGACCGTCGAACACTGAAGCTTTCTTT.

The V call is TRBV15, the J call TRBJ2-6, with 7 bases identical to TRBD1. This CDR3 contains 17 residues. Germline-derived CDR1 and CDR2 are LNHNV and YYDKDF (reference sequence). J lost 0 bases, V lost 1 base, and 3 bases had no gene match. This CDR3 is CATSRGDSYSGANVLTF. CDR3 DNA sequence: TGTGCCACCAGCAGAGGGGACAGTTACTCTGGGGCCAACGTCCTGACTTTC.

This chain connects TRBV10-1 to TRBJ2-5; weak D call: TRBD1 (7 bases). With 1 base removed from V and 4 bases from J, the gap between germline ends came to 10 bases. The CDR3 is 14 residues long. Germline loops: CDR1 WNHNN, CDR2 SYGVQD (reference sequence). The CDR3 region has the DNA TGCGCCAGCAGTGAGTACCAGGGGGGAGAGACCCAGTACTTC. It codes for CASSEYQGGETQYF.

The V call is TRBV7-3, the J call TRBJ1-1; D is unresolved. The CDR3 extends over 12 amino acids. Trimming shortened V by 10 bases and J by 1 base, and 10 bases separated the two germline ends. Germline lookup yields CDR1 SGHTA and CDR2 FQGTGA. The CDR3 DNA follows: TGTGCCATCATAAGGGAGAACACTGAAGCTTTCTTT. It yields the protein CAIIRENTEAFF.

This chain joins TRBV4-2 and TRBJ2-1; the D gene is possibly TRBD2 (6 bases). The V gene's germline CDR1 is LGHNA and CDR2 YNFKEQ. V gave up 2 bases and J gave up 6 bases, with 17 bases separating them. This CDR3 contains 16 residues. CDR3 in amino acids: CASSQPGLAAPNEQFF. CDR3 sequence (DNA): TGTGCCAGCAGCCAACCGGGCTTAGCGGCTCCCAATGAGCAGTTCTTC.

This chain uses TRBV6-5 with TRBJ2-5, with D hard to call. The V end lost 5 bases, the J end lost 5 bases, and 9 bases lay between the germline ends. CDR1 MNHEY and CDR2 SVGAGI come from the germline V gene. CDR3 length equals 12 residues. The CDR3 region is CASSMLGETQYF. CDR3 DNA: TGTGCCAGCAGTATGCTGGGGGAGACCCAGTACTTC.

This clone was counted once. The chain couples TRBV6-5 to TRBJ1-5, with D hard to call. Trimming took 2 bases from V and 4 from J, leaving 6 bases between them. CDR3 length: 13 residues. Looked up from germline, CDR1 is MNHEY and CDR2 is SVGAGI. This chain's CDR3 is CASSYEENQPQHF. The CDR3 DNA is TGTGCCAGCAGTTACGAGGAGAATCAGCCCCAGCATTTT.

The CDR3: CASSEWLDRTEGTQYF. The CDR3 region has the DNA TGTGCCAGCAGTGAATGGTTAGACAGGACAGAGGGTACGCAGTATTTT. The chain combines TRBV2 with TRBJ2-3; tentative D call: TRBD1 (6 bases). The ends were cut back, 2 bases at V and 8 bases at J, with 20 bases in the middle. This CDR3 comprises 16 residues. Germline CDR1 reads SNHLY; CDR2 reads FYNNEI. Variable domain in full (rest from reference TRBV2 and TRBJ2-3): EPEVTQTPSHQVTQMGQEVILRCVPISNHLYFYWYRQILGQKVEFLVSFYNNEISEKSEIFDDQFSVERPDGSNFTLKIRSTKLEDSAMYFCASSEWLDRTEGTQYFGPGTRLTVL.

The chain has TRBV7-2 and TRBJ1-4, with D possibly TRBD1 on 6 matching bases. In germline, CDR1 is SGHTA, CDR2 FQGNSA. The CDR3 is 14 residues long. V was trimmed by 4 bases and J by 6 bases, leaving 12 bases between them. DNA for the CDR3: TGTGCCAGCAGCTCCTGGGGGGCGGATGAAAAACTGTTTTTT. Translation gives CASSSWGADEKLFF.

The rearrangement links TRBV4-1 to TRBJ1-4; perhaps TRBD1 as D (5 bases). The CDR3 has 16 residues. V was cut by 1 base and J by 6 bases, with 15 bases left in between. Germline V gene lookup returns CDR1 MGHRA and CDR2 YSYEKL. In DNA, the CDR3 is TGCGCCAGCAGCCAAGGGGTGGGCAGGGAGGATGAAAAACTGTTTTTT. Its protein product is CASSQGVGREDEKLFF.

This chain links TRBV2 with TRBJ1-1; D remains unclear. The germline V gene has CDR1 SNHLY and CDR2 FYNNEI. Trimming shortened V by 6 bases and J by 0 bases, and 11 bases separated the two germline ends. The CDR3 is 14 residues long. In DNA, the CDR3 is TGTGCCAGCAGCGCAAGGACTGTGAACACTGAAGCTTTCTTT. This gives the protein CASSARTVNTEAFF.

The chain combines TRBV5-1 with TRBJ2-7, with D tentatively TRBD1 (6 bases). There are 17 residues in the CDR3. The germline V gene encodes CDR1 SGHRS and CDR2 YFSETQ. V dropped 4 bases and J dropped 0 bases, with 20 bases sitting between them. This chain's CDR3 is CASSGGASGVSSYEQYF. DNA of the CDR3: TGCGCCAGCAGCGGAGGAGCATCAGGGGTGAGCTCCTACGAGCAGTACTTC. The complete variable domain, with remaining parts taken from reference TRBV5-1 and TRBJ2-7, reads KAGVTQTPRYLIKTRGQQVTLSCSPISGHRSVSWYQQTPGQGLQFLFEYFSETQRNKGNFPGRFSGRQFSNSRSEMNVSTLELGDSALYLCASSGGASGVSSYEQYFGPGTRLTVT.

V and J are TRBV5-1 and TRBJ1-1, with 8 bases aligning to TRBD1. There are 14 residues in the CDR3. Germline CDR1 and CDR2: SGHRS and YFSETQ. V shed 5 bases and J 0 bases; nucleotides not matched to a gene: 3. This CDR3 reads CASRTGGMNTEAFF. CDR3 coding DNA: TGCGCCAGCAGAACAGGGGGTATGAACACTGAAGCTTTCTTT.

CDR3 loop: CASSPGQGGGYTF. CDR3 DNA sequence: TGTGCCAGCAGCCCCGGGCAGGGCGGAGGCTACACCTTC. The chain joins TRBV7-2 to TRBJ1-2; D perhaps matches TRBD1 (5 bases). There are 13 residues in the CDR3. V shed 5 bases and J shed 8 bases, with 15 bases lying between them. CDR1 SGHTA and CDR2 FQGNSA come from the germline V gene.

The DNA of the CDR3 is TGCGCCAGCAGCTTGGCCTCAGAGGAGCAGTACTTC. It codes for CASSLASEEQYF. The chain uses TRBV5-1 and TRBJ2-7; D is undetermined. The CDR3 consists of 12 residues. The V and J ends lost 0 bases and 7 bases respectively, with 8 bases between them. Germline lookup yields CDR1 SGHRS and CDR2 YFSETQ.

This rearrangement joins TRBV6-6 to TRBJ1-3, with 7 bases fitting TRBD1. V lost 5 bases and J lost 3; bases outside the gene matches: 7. CDR3 length equals 15 residues. Germline V lookup: CDR1 MNHNY, CDR2 SVGAGI (reference sequence). Written as DNA, the CDR3 is TGTGCCAGCAGTACTGACAGGGTTGTTGGAAACACCATATATTTT. Protein: CASSTDRVVGNTIYF.

The chain is built from TRBV11-3 and TRBJ2-1; D may be TRBD1 or TRBD2 (6 bases each). The CDR3 sequence is 14 residues long. Germline CDR1 reads SGHNT; CDR2 reads YENEEA. Trimming cost V 5 bases and J 8 bases, with 16 bases left between them. The CDR3 sequence: CASSPSWGAHEQFF. CDR3 bases: TGTGCCAGCAGCCCGTCTTGGGGGGCCCATGAGCAGTTCTTC.

The CDR3 DNA follows: TGTGCCAGCACTCTACGGGGGTCCTACAATGAGCAGTTCTTC. Protein sequence: CASTLRGSYNEQFF. This rearrangement joins TRBV27 to TRBJ2-1, with a possible D match to TRBD2 (6 bases). CDR3 length equals 14 residues. V dropped 7 bases and J dropped 1 base, with 11 bases sitting between them. CDR1 and CDR2 (germline): MNHEY, SMNVEV (reference sequence).

V and J are TRBV27 and TRBJ2-7; D is undetermined. The CDR3 runs 14 residues. Between the trimmed V and J ends, which lost 1 base and 2 bases, there was a span of 9 bases. The germline gives CDR1 MNHEY, CDR2 SMNVEV (reference sequence). Written as DNA, the CDR3 is TGTGCCAGCAGTTTATTCGGCACGACCTACGAGCAGTACTTC. Its protein product is CASSLFGTTYEQYF.

The V gene is TRBV5-1, the J gene TRBJ2-1, with D perhaps given as TRBD1 or TRBD2 (5 bases each). V lost 0 bases, J lost 3 bases, and 7 bases lay in between. Germline V gene data show CDR1 as SGHRS and CDR2 as YFSETQ. This CDR3 region has 14 residues. CDR3 sequence reads: CASSLGDDYNEQFF. CDR3 DNA: TGCGCCAGCAGCTTGGGGGACGACTACAATGAGCAGTTCTTC.

The chain recombines TRBV6-1 with TRBJ2-5, with 10 positions matching TRBD2. Germline trimming cut 6 bases from V and 2 bases from J; bases unmatched to any gene: 6. Looked up from germline, CDR1 is MNHNS and CDR2 is SASEGT. The CDR3 is 15 amino acids. CDR3 DNA: TGTGCCAGCAGGCCCCCGACTAGCGGGCAAGAGACCCAGTACTTC. Residues: CASRPPTSGQETQYF.